The T cell receptor (beta chain) under discussion was sequenced for a study of blood T cell repertoires in COVID-19. Data came from immunoSEQ multiplex PCR; TCRdb stores just in-frame clones and leaves some out. The sample contains 250,000 to 300,000 clones, 88% of which appear only once. Germline CDR1 and CDR2: KGHSH and LQKENI. The CDR3 covers 14 residues. Losses at the gene ends were 3 bases for V and 2 bases for J; bases not matched to a gene: 4. This receptor was identified in a woman aged 55-69 years in a cohort exposed to, infected with or recovered from COVID-19 (not recorded which). The chain has TRBV18 and TRBJ2-7, with 7 bases fitting TRBD2. Input material: PBMCs or T cells enriched from blood (not recorded which). For the CDR3, the DNA is TGTGCCAGCTCACCGGGCGGGGGTGCCTACGAGCAGTACTTC. This sequence encodes CASSPGGGAYEQYF.